This TCR beta chain was profiled in a study of blood T cell repertoires in COVID-19. Overall study context: From T cells, B-cell-depleted T cells, or PBMCs came the material, which was cDNA or gDNA.

Two negative PCRs, clearance, or symptom resolution were required of recovered Cohort 3 donors. CDR1 is PRHDT, CDR2 FYEKMQ, per germline (reference sequence). CDR3 length: 14 amino acids. V lost 1 base to trimming and J lost 6 bases; unmatched junction nucleotides: 5. Original methodology: Reference gene primers were amplified, and this amplification served to estimate nucleated cell counts. Generated by immunoSEQ multiplex PCR, the TCRdb table keeps only in-frame clones and is missing some. From that table come the V and J calls and clone size; the DNA was used to work out D and trimming. The sample holds approximately 210,000 clones, about 90% seen once.

Material: PBMCs or T cells enriched from blood (not recorded which). The V call is TRBV13, the J call TRBJ2-7, with 8 bases matching TRBD2. The receptor comes from a woman aged 18-35 years who had recovered from COVID-19. The CDR3 is CASSLAGGLIEQYF. In DNA, the CDR3 is TGTGCCAGCAGCTTAGCGGGGGGGCTTATCGAGCAGTACTTC.